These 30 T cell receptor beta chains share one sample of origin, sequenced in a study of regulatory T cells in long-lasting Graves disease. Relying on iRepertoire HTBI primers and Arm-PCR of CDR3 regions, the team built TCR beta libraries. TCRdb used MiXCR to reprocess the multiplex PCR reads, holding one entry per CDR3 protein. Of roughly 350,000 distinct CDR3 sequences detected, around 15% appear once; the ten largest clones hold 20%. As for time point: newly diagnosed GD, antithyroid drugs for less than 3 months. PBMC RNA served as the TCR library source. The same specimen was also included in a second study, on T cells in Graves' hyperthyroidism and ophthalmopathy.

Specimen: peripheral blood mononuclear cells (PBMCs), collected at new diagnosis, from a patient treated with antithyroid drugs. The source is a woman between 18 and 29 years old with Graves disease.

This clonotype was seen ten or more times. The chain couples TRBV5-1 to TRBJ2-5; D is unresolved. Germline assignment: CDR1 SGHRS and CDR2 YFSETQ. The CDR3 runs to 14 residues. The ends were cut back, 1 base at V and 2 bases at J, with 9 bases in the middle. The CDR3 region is CASSLWAEQETQYF. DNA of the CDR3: TGCGCCAGCAGCTTGTGGGCGGAACAAGAGACCCAGTACTTC.

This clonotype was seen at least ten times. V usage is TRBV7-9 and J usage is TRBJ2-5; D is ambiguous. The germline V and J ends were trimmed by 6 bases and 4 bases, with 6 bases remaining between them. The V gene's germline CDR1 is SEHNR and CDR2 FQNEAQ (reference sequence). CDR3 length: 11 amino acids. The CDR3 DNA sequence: TGTGCCAGCAGTGATGGAGAGACCCAGTACTTC. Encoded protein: CASSDGETQYF. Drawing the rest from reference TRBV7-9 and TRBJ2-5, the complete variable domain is DTGVSQNPRHKITKRGQNVTFRCDPISEHNRLYWYRQTLGQGPEFLTYFQNEAQLEKSRLLSDRFSAERPKGSFSTLEIQRTEQGDSAMYLCASSDGETQYFGPGTRLLVL.

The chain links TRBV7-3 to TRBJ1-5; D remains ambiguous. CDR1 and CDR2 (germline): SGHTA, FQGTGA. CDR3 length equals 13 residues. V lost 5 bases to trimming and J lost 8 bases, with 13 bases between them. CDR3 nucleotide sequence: TGTGCCAGCAGCCCCGGCCCCGGGGAGCCCCAGCATTTT. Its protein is CASSPGPGEPQHF. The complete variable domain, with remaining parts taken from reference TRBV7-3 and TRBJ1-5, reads GAGVSQTPSNKVTEKGKYVELRCDPISGHTALYWYRQSLGQGPEFLIYFQGTGAADDSGLPNDRFFAVRPEGSVSTLKIQRTERGDSAVYLCASSPGPGEPQHFGDGTRLSIL.

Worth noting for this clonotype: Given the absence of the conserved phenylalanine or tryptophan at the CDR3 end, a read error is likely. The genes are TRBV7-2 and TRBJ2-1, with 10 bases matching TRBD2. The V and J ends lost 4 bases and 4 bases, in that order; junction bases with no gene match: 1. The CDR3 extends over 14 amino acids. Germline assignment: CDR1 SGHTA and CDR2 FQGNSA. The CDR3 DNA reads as TGTGCCAGCAGCTCGACTAGCGGGTACAATGAGCAGTTCTCC. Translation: CASSSTSGYNEQFS.

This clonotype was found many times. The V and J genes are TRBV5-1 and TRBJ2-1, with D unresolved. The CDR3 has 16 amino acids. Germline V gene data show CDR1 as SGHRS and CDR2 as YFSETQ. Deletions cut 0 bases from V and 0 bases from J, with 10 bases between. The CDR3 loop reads CASSLVPTHSYNEQFF. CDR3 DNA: TGCGCCAGCAGCTTGGTCCCAACCCACTCCTACAATGAGCAGTTCTTC.

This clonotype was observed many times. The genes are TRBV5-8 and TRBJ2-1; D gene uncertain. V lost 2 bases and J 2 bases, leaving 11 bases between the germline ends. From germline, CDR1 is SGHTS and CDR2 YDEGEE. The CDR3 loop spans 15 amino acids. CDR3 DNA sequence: TGTGCCAGCAGCTTACGCACGATTGCCTACAATGAGCAGTTCTTC. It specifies CASSLRTIAYNEQFF.

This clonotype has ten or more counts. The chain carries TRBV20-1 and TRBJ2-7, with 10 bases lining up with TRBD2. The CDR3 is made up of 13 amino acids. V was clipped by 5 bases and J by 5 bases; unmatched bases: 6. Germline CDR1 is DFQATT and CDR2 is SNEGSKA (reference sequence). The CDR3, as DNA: TGCAGTGCTCTCAGCGGGGGGGCCGACGAGCAGTACTTC. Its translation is CSALSGGADEQYF.

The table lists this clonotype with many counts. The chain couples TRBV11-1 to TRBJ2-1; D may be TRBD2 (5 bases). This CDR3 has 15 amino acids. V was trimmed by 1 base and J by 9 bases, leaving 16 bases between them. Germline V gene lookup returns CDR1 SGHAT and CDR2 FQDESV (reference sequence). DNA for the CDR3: TGTGCCAGCAGCTTAGGAGGGCCCGAAGGAGGTGAGCAGTTCTTC. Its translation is CASSLGGPEGGEQFF.

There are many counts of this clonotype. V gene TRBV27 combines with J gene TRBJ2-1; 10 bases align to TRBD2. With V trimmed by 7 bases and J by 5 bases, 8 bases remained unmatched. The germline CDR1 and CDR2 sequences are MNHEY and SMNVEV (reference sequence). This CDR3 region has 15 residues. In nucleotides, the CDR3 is TGTGCCAGCACCCAAGCGGGGGGGGGGGACAATGAGCAGTTCTTC. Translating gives CASTQAGGGDNEQFF.

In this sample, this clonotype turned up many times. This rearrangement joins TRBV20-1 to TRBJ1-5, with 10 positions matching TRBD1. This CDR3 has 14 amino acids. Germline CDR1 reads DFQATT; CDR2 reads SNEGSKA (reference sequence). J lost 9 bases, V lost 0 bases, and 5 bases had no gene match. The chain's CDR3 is CSARDDRGRWPQHF. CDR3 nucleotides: TGCAGTGCTAGAGATGACAGGGGGCGTTGGCCCCAGCATTTT.

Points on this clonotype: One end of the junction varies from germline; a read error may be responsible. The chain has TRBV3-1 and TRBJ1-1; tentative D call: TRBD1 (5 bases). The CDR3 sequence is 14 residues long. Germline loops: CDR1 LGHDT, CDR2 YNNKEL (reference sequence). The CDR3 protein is CGSSQGQGNTGAFF. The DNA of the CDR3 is TGTGGCAGCAGCCAAGGGCAGGGCAACACTGGAGCTTTCTTT.

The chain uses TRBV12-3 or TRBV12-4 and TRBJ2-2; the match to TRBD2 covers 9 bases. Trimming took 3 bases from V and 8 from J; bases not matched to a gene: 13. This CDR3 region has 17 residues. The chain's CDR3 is CASSFISGGLSTGELFF. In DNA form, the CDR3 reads TGTGCCAGCAGTTTTATTAGCGGGGGCCTTTCCACTGGGGAGCTGTTTTTT.

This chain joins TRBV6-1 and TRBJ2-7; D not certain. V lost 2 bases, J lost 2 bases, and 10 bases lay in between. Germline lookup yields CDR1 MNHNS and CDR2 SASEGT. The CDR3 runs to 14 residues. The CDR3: CASSENYHPYEQYF. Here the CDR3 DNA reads TGTGCCAGCAGTGAAAACTACCACCCCTACGAGCAGTACTTC.

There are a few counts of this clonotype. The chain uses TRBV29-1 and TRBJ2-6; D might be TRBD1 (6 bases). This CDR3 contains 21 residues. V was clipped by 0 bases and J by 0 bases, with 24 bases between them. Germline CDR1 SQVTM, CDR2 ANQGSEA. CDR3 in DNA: TGCAGCGTTGAAGATCGGAGTTCATGGGACAAGGGGTTCTCTGGGGCCAACGTCCTGACTTTC. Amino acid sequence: CSVEDRSSWDKGFSGANVLTF. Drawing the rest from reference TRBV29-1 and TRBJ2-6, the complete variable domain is SAVISQKPSRDICQRGTSLTIQCQVDSQVTMMFWYRQQPGQSLTLIATANQGSEATYESGFVIDKFPISRPNLTFSTLTVSNMSPEDSSIYLCSVEDRSSWDKGFSGANVLTFGAGSRLTVL.

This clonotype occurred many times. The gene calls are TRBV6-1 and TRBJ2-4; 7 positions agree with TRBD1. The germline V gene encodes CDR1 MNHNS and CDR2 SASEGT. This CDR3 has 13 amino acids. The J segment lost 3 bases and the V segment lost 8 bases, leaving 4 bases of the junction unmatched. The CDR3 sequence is CASSWDSKNIQYF. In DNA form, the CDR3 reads TGTGCCAGCTCATGGGACAGCAAAAACATTCAGTACTTC.

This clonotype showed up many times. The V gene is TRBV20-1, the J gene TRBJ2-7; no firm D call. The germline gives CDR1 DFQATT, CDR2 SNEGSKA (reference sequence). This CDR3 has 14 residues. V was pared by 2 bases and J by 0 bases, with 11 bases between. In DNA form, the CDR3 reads TGCAGTGCTAGAAAGCAGCCCAGCTCCTACGAGCAGTACTTC. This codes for CSARKQPSSYEQYF.

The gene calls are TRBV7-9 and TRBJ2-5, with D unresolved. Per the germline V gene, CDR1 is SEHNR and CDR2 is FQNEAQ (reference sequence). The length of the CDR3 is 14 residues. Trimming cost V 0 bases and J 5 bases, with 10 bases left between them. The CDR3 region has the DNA TGTGCCAGCAGCTTAGCTCCCCTGGGGGAGACCCAGTACTTC. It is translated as CASSLAPLGETQYF.

CDR3 loop: CASSLKTEQFF. The CDR3 nucleotides are TGTGCCAGCAGCTTAAAAACCGAGCAGTTCTTC. The J gene is TRBJ2-1, the V gene TRBV7-2, with unresolved D. The CDR3 is 11 residues long. Germline V gene data show CDR1 as SGHTA and CDR2 as FQGNSA. V lost 2 bases and J lost 10, with 6 bases in between.

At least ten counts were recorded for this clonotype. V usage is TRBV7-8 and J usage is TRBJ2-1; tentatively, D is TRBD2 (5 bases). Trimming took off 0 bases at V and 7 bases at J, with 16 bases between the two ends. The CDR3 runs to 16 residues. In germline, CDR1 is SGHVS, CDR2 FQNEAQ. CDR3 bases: TGTGCCAGCAGCTTAGCGGAGGTCCGGGGATCGAATGAGCAGTTCTTC. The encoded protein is CASSLAEVRGSNEQFF.

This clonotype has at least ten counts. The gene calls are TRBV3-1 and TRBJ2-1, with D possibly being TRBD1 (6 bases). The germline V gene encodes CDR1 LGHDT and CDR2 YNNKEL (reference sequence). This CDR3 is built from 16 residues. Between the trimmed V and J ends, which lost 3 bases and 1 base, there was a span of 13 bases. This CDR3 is CASSQYRAPSYNEQFF. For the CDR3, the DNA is TGTGCCAGCAGCCAGTACAGGGCTCCTTCCTACAATGAGCAGTTCTTC.

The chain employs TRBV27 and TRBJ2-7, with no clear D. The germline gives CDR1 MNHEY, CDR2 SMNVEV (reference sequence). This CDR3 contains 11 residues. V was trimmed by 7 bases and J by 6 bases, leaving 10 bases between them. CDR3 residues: CASMGWSEQYF. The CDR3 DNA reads TGTGCCAGCATGGGGTGGAGCGAGCAGTACTTC.

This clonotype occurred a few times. The CDR3 reads CASSKGLAGPQETQYF. The CDR3 DNA reads TGCGCCAGCAGCAAGGGACTAGCGGGGCCCCAAGAGACCCAGTACTTC. This chain joins TRBV5-1 and TRBJ2-5; the match to TRBD2 covers 13 bases. Losses at the gene ends were 4 bases for V and 1 base for J; bases not matched to a gene: 4. CDR1 SGHRS and CDR2 YFSETQ come from the germline V gene. The CDR3 runs 16 residues.

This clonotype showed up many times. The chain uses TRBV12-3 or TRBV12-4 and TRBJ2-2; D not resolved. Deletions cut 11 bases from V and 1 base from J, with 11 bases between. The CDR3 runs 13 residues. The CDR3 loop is CAGRLKNTGELFF. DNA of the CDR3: TGTGCCGGCCGACTGAAGAACACCGGGGAGCTGTTTTTT.

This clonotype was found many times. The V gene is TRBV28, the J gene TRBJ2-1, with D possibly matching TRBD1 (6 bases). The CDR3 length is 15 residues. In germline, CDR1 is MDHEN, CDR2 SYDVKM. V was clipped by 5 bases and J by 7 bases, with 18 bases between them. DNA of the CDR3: TGTGCCAGCAGTCTAGGGACAACCTATGTTAATGAGCAGTTCTTC. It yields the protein CASSLGTTYVNEQFF.

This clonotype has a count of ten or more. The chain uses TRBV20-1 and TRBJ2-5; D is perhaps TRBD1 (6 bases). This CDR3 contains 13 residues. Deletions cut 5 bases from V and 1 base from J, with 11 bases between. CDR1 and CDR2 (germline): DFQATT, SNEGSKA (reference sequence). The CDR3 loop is CSAVRTVQETQYF. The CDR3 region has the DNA TGCAGTGCTGTCCGGACAGTCCAAGAGACCCAGTACTTC.

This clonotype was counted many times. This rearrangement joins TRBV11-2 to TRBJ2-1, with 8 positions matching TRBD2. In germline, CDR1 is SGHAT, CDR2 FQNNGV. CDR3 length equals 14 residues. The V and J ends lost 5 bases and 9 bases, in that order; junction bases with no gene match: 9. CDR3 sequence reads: CASSTGTGGVEQFF. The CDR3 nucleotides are TGTGCCAGCAGCACTGGGACGGGAGGGGTTGAGCAGTTCTTC.

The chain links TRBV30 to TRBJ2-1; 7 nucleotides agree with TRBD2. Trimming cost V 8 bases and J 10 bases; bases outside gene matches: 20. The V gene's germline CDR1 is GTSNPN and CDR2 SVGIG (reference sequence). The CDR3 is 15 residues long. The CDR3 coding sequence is TGTGCCAGTAGTATCAGAGGGACTACCCTCGAGGAGCAGTTCTTC. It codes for CASSIRGTTLEEQFF. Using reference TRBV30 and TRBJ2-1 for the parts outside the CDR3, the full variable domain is SQTIHQWPATLVQPVGSPLSLECTVEGTSNPNLYWYRQAAGRGLQLLFYSVGIGQISSEVPQNLSASRPQDRQFILSSKKLLLSDSGFYLCASSIRGTTLEEQFFGPGTRLTVL.

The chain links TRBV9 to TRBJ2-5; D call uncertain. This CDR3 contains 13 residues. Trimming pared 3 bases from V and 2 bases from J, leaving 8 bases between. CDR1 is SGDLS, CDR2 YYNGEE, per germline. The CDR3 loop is CASSEGSQETQYF. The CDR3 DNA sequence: TGTGCCAGCAGCGAAGGGTCTCAAGAGACCCAGTACTTC.

This CDR3 reads CAISDGRENTGELFF. The CDR3 DNA is TGTGCCATCAGTGATGGCAGGGAGAACACCGGGGAGCTGTTTTTT. The chain has TRBV10-3 and TRBJ2-2; possibly TRBD1 for D (5 bases). Germline CDR1 ENHRY, CDR2 SYGVKD. The CDR3 runs 15 residues. V dropped 3 bases and J dropped 1 base, with 9 bases sitting between them.

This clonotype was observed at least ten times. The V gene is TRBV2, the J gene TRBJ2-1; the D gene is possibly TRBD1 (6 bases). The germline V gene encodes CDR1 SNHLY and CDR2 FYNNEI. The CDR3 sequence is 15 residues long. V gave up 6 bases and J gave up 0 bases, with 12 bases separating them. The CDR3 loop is CASRQGFGSYNEQFF. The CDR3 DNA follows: TGTGCCAGCAGACAGGGCTTCGGCTCCTACAATGAGCAGTTCTTC.